This is a list of T cell receptor beta chains from one sample in a study of CXCR3-negative and CXCR3-positive naive CD8 T cells. TCRdb reprocessed the 5' RACE reads, with one entry per CDR3 protein and no DNA. Its clone listing holds over 95,000 distinct CDR3 sequences. The source material was naive CXCR3+ CD8+ T cells from blood. Receptor source: a human donor in good health. Some clones in this sample may be carry-over from other donors' samples. Both conserved end residues are part of each CDR3. The order of the fields is J gene, V gene, CDR3 protein.

J: TRBJ2-4; V: TRBV27; CDR3: CASSLWPGGDHIQYF
J: TRBJ2-7; V: TRBV2; CDR3: CASDEQPYEQYF
J: TRBJ1-2; V: TRBV12-3/TRBV12-4; CDR3: CASRTHMTGFYGYTF
J: TRBJ2-7; V: TRBV20-1; CDR3: CSAVTLGQGYEQYF
J: TRBJ2-1; V: TRBV12-3/TRBV12-4; CDR3: CASSYRGPGAAGNNEQFF
J: TRBJ2-1; V: TRBV7-9; CDR3: CASITGDYNEQFF
J: TRBJ2-7; V: TRBV28; CDR3: CASSSTLRGAFYEQYF
J: TRBJ2-1; V: TRBV7-9; CDR3: CALRYPTPSYNEQFF
J: TRBJ2-7; V: TRBV5-6; CDR3: CASSLGTSGVYEQYF
J: TRBJ2-1; V: TRBV28; CDR3: CASSLSVEQFF
J: TRBJ2-7; V: TRBV30; CDR3: CAWSWITSEQYF
J: TRBJ2-3; V: TRBV29-1; CDR3: CSAPGSTDTQYF
J: TRBJ1-1; V: TRBV28; CDR3: CASSLGGWDTEAFF
J: TRBJ2-1; V: TRBV6-5; CDR3: CATGVGRKEQFF
J: TRBJ2-5; V: TRBV24-1; CDR3: CATSDLGTDTGETQYF
J: TRBJ1-1; V: TRBV6-5; CDR3: CASSYISDRGRGTEAFF
J: TRBJ2-5; V: TRBV29-1; CDR3: CSVDDRRGETQYF
J: TRBJ2-7; V: TRBV19; CDR3: CASSAGHLYEQYF
J: TRBJ2-1; V: TRBV29-1; CDR3: CSLRGPYNEQFF
J: TRBJ1-1; V: TRBV4-2; CDR3: CASSQGTGRLEAFF
J: TRBJ2-7; V: TRBV4-2; CDR3: CASSQGEGSSYEQYF
J: TRBJ2-1; V: TRBV5-1; CDR3: CASSFAVTNDLIKGQFF
J: TRBJ2-1; V: TRBV29-1; CDR3: CSVYLSGGAMGEQFF
J: TRBJ2-7; V: TRBV4-1; CDR3: CASSQVELRGHEQYF
J: TRBJ2-7; V: TRBV7-3; CDR3: CASSLMAGKYEQYF
J: TRBJ2-3; V: TRBV18; CDR3: CASSPRRGEDTQYF
J: TRBJ1-5; V: TRBV7-9; CDR3: CASTSDGQVRANQPQHF
J: TRBJ1-2; V: TRBV7-8; CDR3: CASSYPLGENYGYTF
J: TRBJ2-1; V: TRBV24-1; CDR3: CATSAGQGADEQFF
J: TRBJ1-2; V: TRBV29-1; CDR3: CSVDKGTDGGYGYTF
J: TRBJ2-1; V: TRBV7-9; CDR3: CASSSGNYNEQFF
J: TRBJ1-1; V: TRBV7-9; CDR3: CASRPLTEAFF
J: TRBJ1-1; V: TRBV7-9; CDR3: CASSPPGGPEAFF
J: TRBJ1-6; V: TRBV25-1; CDR3: CANSETQDNSPLHF
J: TRBJ2-2; V: TRBV28; CDR3: CASGLAGEWTGELFF
J: TRBJ2-6; V: TRBV4-1; CDR3: CASSQVVGGYSGANVLTF
J: TRBJ2-1; V: TRBV27; CDR3: CASSLDTSSYNEQFF
J: TRBJ2-3; V: TRBV29-1; CDR3: CSVLLQPDTQYF
J: TRBJ1-1; V: TRBV5-1; CDR3: CASSFQNPGNTEAFF
J: TRBJ2-1; V: TRBV28; CDR3: CASSTRTVGARPNEQLF
J: TRBJ2-5; V: TRBV7-9; CDR3: CASRLPGAETQYF
J: TRBJ2-5; V: TRBV20-1; CDR3: CSARGTYAWETQYF
J: TRBJ2-7; V: TRBV20-1; CDR3: CSAPGTIQIYEQYF
J: TRBJ2-2; V: TRBV15; CDR3: CATRDGANTGELFF
J: TRBJ1-5; V: TRBV5-5; CDR3: CASSLVWRGGQPQHF
J: TRBJ2-3; V: TRBV7-9; CDR3: CASKFWGQGSTDTQYF
J: TRBJ2-3; V: TRBV15; CDR3: CATSGSGADTQYF
J: TRBJ2-5; V: TRBV6-5; CDR3: CASSAGAWETQYF
J: TRBJ2-7; V: TRBV20-1; CDR3: CSARGGLIYEQYF